This is a list of T cell receptor beta chains from one sample in a study of human T cells and chemical hapten exposure. MiXCR, run by TCRdb on the RACE reads, gives a single entry per CDR3 protein. The table lists some 180,000 distinct CDR3 sequences, under 25% of them singletons. This material consisted of whole blood, taken in connection with sensitization to the hapten diphenylcyclopropenone (DPC). Receptors were obtained from a woman aged 45-59 years with alopecia areata. Some clones in this sample may be carry-over from other donors' samples. Each CDR3 is given with its conserved first and last residue. D genes are given only for firm matches. Clone sizes are given selectively: once, few, many, or a class where the clone is expanded.

many	TRBV5-1	TRBJ2-3	TRBD2	CASSLPGLAGVGTDTQYF	TGCGCCAGCAGCTTACCGGGACTAGCGGGAGTAGGCACAGATACGCAGTATTTT
few	TRBV6-1	TRBJ1-5	TRBD1	CASRDRAGTGLSQPQHF	TGTGCCAGCAGGGACCGAGCCGGGACAGGTTTAAGTCAGCCCCAGCATTTT
-	TRBV20-1	TRBJ1-2	TRBD1	CSASRIGTGDGYTF	TGCAGTGCGAGCCGAATCGGGACAGGGGATGGCTACACCTTC
-	TRBV3-1	TRBJ2-5	-	CASSHLQPGETQYF	TGTGCCAGCAGCCATCTTCAGCCTGGGGAGACCCAGTACTTC
few	TRBV28	TRBJ2-7	TRBD1	CASSLRQGSREQYF	TGTGCCAGCAGTTTGAGACAGGGCTCGAGGGAGCAGTACTTC
-	TRBV28	TRBJ2-7	TRBD1	CASAPGQPYEQYF	TGTGCCAGCGCCCCGGGACAGCCCTACGAGCAGTACTTC
many	TRBV29-1	TRBJ2-3	-	CSVELAGTDTQYF	TGCAGCGTTGAACTAGCTGGCACAGATACGCAGTATTTT
-	TRBV5-1	TRBJ2-5	TRBD2	CASSLRLAGGIGETQYF	TGCGCCAGCAGCTTGCGTCTAGCGGGAGGGATAGGAGAGACCCAGTACTTC
-	TRBV7-2	TRBJ2-7	TRBD2	CASSLAMSGGTHEQYF	TGTGCCAGCAGCTTAGCGATGAGCGGGGGAACCCACGAGCAGTACTTC
-	TRBV6-2/TRBV6-3	TRBJ2-7	TRBD2	CASSYNAGGPEQYF	TGTGCCAGCAGTTACAATGCGGGAGGCCCCGAGCAGTACTTC
few	TRBV27	TRBJ2-3	TRBD2	CASSLTPGLAGLDTQYF	TGTGCCAGCAGTTTAACTCCGGGACTAGCGGGATTAGATACGCAGTATTTT
-	TRBV6-1	TRBJ2-7	-	CASSPGESYEQYF	TGTGCCAGCAGCCCCGGGGAAAGCTACGAGCAGTACTTC
once	TRBV24-1	TRBJ2-2	TRBD2	CATSDLGSGSVTGELFF	TGTGCCACCAGTGATTTGGGTAGCGGGAGCGTCACCGGGGAGCTGTTTTTT
few	TRBV4-1	TRBJ2-2	TRBD2	CASSQEGLAGPGELFF	TGCGCCAGCAGCCAAGAGGGACTAGCGGGTCCCGGGGAGCTGTTTTTT
-	TRBV5-5	TRBJ2-3	-	CASSLMGAIATDTQYF	TGTGCCAGCAGCTTGATGGGGGCTATTGCCACAGATACGCAGTATTTT